The sequence of this TCR beta chain was determined in a study of blood T cell repertoires in COVID-19. The method was immunoSEQ multiplex PCR; TCRdb's version includes in-frame clones alone and lacks a portion of them. The sample lists roughly 25,000 clones, around 91% occurring once. V was cut by 1 base and J by 3 bases, with 6 bases left in between. This CDR3 has 14 residues. CDR1 is SGHAT and CDR2 is FQNNGV in the germline V gene. This TCR was recovered from a man aged 70 or older with acute or convalescent COVID-19. The V gene is TRBV11-2, the J gene TRBJ2-2; TRBD2 is a possible D gene (5 bases). The sample comprised peripheral blood. The CDR3 here is CASSLAGYTGELFF. CDR3 DNA sequence: TGTGCCAGCAGCTTAGCGGGGTACACCGGGGAGCTGTTTTTT.